This T cell receptor (beta chain) was recorded in a study of T-cell reconstitution after alpha-beta-depleted transplantation in children. The authors prepared the TCRbeta library with unique molecular identifiers. Using its own MiXCR run on the PCR reads, TCRdb lists one record per CDR3 protein. The sample has about 350,000 distinct CDR3 sequences; 16% are singletons. Study-level points and caveats: At day 60, the high TCRbeta diversity found in some patients originated from recipient T cells and thymic progenitors that had survived. Reports say that about two months after transplant, the alpha-beta T cells came out of several hundred graft clones that had expanded.

With respect to this clonotype: Its antigen is not known.

This TCR derives from a male patient aged 2-15 years who had a stem cell transplant for acute lymphoblastic leukemia, so the T cells may come from the graft donor. This specimen was PBMCs, mostly from graft donor cells, taken 360 days after TCRalphabeta/CD19-depleted stem cell transplant.

The CDR3 protein is CASMAGGSEAFF. The CDR3 bases are TGTGCCAGTATGGCAGGGGGATCTGAAGCTTTCTTT. The chain couples TRBV19 to TRBJ1-1, with 7 bases fitting TRBD1. Trimming cost V 7 bases and J 6 bases; bases outside gene matches: 5. The germline CDR1 and CDR2 sequences are LNHDA and SQIVND (reference sequence). This CDR3 has 12 amino acids.